The clone carrying this T cell receptor (beta chain) was observed a handful of times. The record originates from a study of identical twins. Germline values: CDR1 DFQATT, CDR2 SNEGSKA (reference sequence). The CDR3 spans 16 residues. V was trimmed by 0 bases and J by 4 bases, leaving 19 bases between them. A single record per CDR3 protein comes from TCRdb applying MiXCR to the 5' RACE reads. Seen here are 1,800,000 or so distinct CDR3 sequences, around 33% observed once, and the top ten hold about 0.3%. Every sampled donor was Caucasian and healthy. The sequenced sample was cord blood. This TCR was recovered from a newborn girl in good health. The V gene is TRBV20-1, the J gene TRBJ2-7; tentatively, D is TRBD2 (7 bases). CDR3 nucleotides: TGCAGTGCTAGAGAAAGATTTGGGGGGGCGAGGTACGAGCAGTACTTC. The encoded protein is CSARERFGGARYEQYF.